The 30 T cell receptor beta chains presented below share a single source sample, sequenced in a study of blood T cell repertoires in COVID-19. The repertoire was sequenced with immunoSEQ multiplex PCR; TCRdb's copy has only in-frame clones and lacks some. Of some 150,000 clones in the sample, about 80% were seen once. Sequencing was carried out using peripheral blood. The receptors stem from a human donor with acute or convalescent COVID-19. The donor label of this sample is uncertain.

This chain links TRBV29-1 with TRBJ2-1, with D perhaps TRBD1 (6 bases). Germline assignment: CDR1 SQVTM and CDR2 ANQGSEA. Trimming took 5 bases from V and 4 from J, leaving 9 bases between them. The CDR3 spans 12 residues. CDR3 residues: CSVWDTYNEQFF. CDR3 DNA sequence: TGCAGCGTTTGGGACACTTACAATGAGCAGTTCTTC.

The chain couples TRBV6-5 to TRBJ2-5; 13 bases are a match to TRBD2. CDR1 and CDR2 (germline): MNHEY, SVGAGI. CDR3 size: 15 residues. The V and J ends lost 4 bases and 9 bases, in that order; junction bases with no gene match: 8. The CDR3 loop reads CASSLGTSGARSQYF. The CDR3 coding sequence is TGTGCCAGCAGTTTAGGGACTAGCGGGGCCAGGTCCCAGTACTTC.

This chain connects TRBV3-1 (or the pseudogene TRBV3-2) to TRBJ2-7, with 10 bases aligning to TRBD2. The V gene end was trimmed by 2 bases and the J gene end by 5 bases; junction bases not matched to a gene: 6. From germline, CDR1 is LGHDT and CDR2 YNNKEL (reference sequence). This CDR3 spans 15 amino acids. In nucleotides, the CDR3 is TGTGCCAGCAGCCAAAGTAGCGGGGGGTTCAACGAGCAGTACTTC. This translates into CASSQSSGGFNEQYF.

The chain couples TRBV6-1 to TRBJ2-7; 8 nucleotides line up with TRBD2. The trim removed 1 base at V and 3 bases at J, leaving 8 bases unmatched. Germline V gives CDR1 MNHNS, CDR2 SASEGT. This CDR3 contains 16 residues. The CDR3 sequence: CASSEGPGLGRYEQYF. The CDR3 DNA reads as TGTGCCAGCAGTGAAGGGCCGGGACTAGGTCGCTACGAGCAGTACTTC.

The CDR3 protein is CASSKVEGVRGYTF. The CDR3 region has the DNA TGTGCCAGCAGCAAAGTAGAGGGAGTAAGAGGCTACACCTTC. V is TRBV21-1 and J is TRBJ1-2. TRBV21-1 is a listed pseudogene. The CDR3 is made up of 14 amino acids.

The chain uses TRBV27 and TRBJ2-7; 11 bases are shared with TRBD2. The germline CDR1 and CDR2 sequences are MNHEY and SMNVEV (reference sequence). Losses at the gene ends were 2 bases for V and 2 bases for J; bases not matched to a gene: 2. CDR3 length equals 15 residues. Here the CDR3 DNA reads TGTGCCAGCAGTTTACTAGCGGGAGGCACCTACGAGCAGTACTTC. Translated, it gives CASSLLAGGTYEQYF.

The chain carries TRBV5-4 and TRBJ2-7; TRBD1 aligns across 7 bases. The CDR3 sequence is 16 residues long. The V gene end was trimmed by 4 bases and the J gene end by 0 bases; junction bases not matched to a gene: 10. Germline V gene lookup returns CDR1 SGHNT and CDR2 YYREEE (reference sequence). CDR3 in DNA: TGTGCCAGCAGCCCCGACAGGGCGAGGAGCTCCTACGAGCAGTACTTC. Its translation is CASSPDRARSSYEQYF. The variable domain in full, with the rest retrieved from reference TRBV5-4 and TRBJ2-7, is ETGVTQSPTHLIKTRGQQVTLRCSSQSGHNTVSWYQQALGQGPQFIFQYYREEENGRGNFPPRFSGLQFPNYSSELNVNALELDDSALYLCASSPDRARSSYEQYFGPGTRLTVT.

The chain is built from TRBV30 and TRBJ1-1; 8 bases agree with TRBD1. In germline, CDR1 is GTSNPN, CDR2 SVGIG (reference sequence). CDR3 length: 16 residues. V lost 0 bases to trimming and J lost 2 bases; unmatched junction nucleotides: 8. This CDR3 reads CAWSVAGGTRNTEAFF. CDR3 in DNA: TGTGCCTGGAGTGTGGCAGGGGGCACGAGAAACACTGAAGCTTTCTTT.

The CDR3 region is CASSPDRLSEAFF. Here the CDR3 DNA reads TGTGCCAGCAGTCCCGACAGACTTTCTGAAGCTTTCTTT. V gene TRBV12-3 or TRBV12-4 combines with J gene TRBJ1-1; perhaps TRBD1 as D (5 bases). The CDR3 contains 13 residues. V lost 5 bases and J lost 6, with 13 bases in between.

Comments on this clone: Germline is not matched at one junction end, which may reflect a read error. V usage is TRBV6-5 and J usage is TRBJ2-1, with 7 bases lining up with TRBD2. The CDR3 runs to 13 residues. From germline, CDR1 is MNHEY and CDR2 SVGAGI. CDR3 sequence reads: CASSDSAGDEQFF. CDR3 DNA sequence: TGTGCCAGCAGTGACTCCGCGGGGGACGAGCAGTTCTTC.

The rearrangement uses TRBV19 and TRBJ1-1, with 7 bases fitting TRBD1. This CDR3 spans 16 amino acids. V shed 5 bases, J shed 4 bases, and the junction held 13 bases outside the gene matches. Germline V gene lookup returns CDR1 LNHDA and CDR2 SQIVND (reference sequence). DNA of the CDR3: TGTGCCAGTAGTCACACAAGGACAGGAGGATTCACTGAAGCTTTCTTT. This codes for CASSHTRTGGFTEAFF.

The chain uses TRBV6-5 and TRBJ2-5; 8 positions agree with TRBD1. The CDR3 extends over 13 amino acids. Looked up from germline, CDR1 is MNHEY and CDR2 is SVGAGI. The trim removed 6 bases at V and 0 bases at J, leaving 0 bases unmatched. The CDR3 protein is CASRGQDQETQYF. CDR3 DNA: TGTGCCAGCAGGGGACAGGACCAAGAGACCCAGTACTTC.

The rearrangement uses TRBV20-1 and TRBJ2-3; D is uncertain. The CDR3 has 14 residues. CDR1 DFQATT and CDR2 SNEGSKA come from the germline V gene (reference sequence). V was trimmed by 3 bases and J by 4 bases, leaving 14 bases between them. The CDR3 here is CSASRLVDSDTQYF. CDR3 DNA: TGCAGTGCTAGTAGGCTAGTGGATTCAGATACGCAGTATTTT.

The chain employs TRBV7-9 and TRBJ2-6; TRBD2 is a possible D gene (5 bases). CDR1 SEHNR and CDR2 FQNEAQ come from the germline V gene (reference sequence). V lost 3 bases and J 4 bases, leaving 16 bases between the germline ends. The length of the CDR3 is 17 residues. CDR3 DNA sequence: TGTGCCAGCAGCTTGGGGATGGGAGTTAGGGGGGCCAACGTCCTGACTTTC. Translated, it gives CASSLGMGVRGANVLTF. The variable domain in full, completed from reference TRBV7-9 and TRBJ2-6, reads DTGVSQNPRHKITKRGQNVTFRCDPISEHNRLYWYRQTLGQGPEFLTYFQNEAQLEKSRLLSDRFSAERPKGSFSTLEIQRTEQGDSAMYLCASSLGMGVRGANVLTFGAGSRLTVL.

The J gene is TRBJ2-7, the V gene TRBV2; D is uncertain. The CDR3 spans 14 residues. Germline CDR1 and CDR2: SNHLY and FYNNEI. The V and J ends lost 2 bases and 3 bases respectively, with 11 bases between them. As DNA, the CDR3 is TGTGCCAGCAGTGAATCCTCCACGCGCTACGAGCAGTACTTC. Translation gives CASSESSTRYEQYF.

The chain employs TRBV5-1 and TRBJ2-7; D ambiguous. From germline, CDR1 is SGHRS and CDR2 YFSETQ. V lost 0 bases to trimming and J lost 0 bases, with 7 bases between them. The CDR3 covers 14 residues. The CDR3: CASSLDGYSYEQYF. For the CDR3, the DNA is TGCGCCAGCAGCTTGGACGGGTACTCCTACGAGCAGTACTTC.

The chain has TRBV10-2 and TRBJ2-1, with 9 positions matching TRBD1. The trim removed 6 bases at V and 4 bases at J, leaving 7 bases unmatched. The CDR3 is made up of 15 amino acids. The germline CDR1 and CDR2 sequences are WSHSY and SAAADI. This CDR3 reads CASRANRGPYNEQFF. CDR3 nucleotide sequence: TGCGCCAGCAGGGCTAACAGGGGGCCGTACAATGAGCAGTTCTTC.

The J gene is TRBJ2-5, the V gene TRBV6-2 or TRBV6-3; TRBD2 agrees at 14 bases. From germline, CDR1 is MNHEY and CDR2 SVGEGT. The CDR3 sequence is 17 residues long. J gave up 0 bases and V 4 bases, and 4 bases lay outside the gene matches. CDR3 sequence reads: CASSSGTSGRYQETQYF. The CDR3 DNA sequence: TGTGCCAGCAGTTCCGGGACTAGCGGGAGATACCAAGAGACCCAGTACTTC.

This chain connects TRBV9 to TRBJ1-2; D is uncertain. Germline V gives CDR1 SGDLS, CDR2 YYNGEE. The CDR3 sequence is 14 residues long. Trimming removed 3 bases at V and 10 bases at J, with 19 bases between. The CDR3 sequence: CASSAPGGRPLYTF. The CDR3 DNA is TGTGCCAGCAGCGCCCCGGGAGGCAGGCCTCTCTACACCTTC.

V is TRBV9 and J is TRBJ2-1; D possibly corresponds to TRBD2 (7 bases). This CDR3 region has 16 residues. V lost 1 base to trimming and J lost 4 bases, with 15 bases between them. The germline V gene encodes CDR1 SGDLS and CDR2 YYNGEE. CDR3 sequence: CASSVSDAGAYNEQFF. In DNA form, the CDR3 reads TGTGCCAGCAGCGTATCGGATGCGGGGGCTTACAATGAGCAGTTCTTC.

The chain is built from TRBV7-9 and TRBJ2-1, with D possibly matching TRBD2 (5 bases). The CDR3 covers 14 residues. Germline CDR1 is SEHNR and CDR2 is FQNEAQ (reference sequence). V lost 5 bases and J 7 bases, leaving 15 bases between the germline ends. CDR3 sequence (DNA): TGTGCCAGCAGCCCATCTGGAGGAATAAATGAGCAGTTCTTC. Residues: CASSPSGGINEQFF.

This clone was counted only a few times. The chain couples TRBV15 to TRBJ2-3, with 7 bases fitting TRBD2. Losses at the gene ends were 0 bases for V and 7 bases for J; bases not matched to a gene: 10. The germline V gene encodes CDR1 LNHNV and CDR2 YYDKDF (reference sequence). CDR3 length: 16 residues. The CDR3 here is CATSRDRLAAGNTQYF. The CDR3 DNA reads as TGTGCCACCAGCAGAGATAGGCTAGCGGCGGGGAATACGCAGTATTTT.

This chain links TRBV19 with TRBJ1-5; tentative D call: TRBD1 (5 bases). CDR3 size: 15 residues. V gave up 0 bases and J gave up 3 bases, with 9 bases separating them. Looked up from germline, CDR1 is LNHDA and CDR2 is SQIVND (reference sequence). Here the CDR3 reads CASSIEGVTNQPQHF. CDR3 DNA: TGTGCCAGTAGTATAGAAGGGGTTACCAATCAGCCCCAGCATTTT.

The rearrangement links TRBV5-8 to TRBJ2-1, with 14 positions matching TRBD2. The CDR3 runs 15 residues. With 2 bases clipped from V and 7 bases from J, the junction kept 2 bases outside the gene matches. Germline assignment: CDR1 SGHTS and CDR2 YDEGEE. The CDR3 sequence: CASSFGTSGRNEQFF. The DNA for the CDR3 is TGTGCCAGCAGCTTCGGGACTAGCGGGAGAAATGAGCAGTTCTTC.

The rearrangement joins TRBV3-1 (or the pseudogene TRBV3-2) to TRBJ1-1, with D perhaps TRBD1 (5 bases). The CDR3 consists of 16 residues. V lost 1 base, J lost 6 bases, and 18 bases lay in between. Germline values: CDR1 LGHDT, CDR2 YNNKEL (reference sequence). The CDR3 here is CASSQVYPGRVSEAFF. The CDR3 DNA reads TGTGCCAGCAGCCAAGTCTACCCAGGGAGGGTCTCTGAAGCTTTCTTT.

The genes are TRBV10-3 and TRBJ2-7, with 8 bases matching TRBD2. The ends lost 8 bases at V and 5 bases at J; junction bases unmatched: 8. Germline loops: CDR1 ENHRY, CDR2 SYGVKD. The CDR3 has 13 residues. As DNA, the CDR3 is TGTGCCATCGGAGCCGGGACTAGAAACGAGCAGTACTTC. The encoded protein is CAIGAGTRNEQYF.

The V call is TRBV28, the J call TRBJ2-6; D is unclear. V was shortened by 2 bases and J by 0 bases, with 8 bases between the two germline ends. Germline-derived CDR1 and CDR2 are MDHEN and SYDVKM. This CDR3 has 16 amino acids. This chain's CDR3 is CASSLISDSGANVLTF. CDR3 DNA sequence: TGTGCCAGCAGTTTAATCAGCGACTCTGGGGCCAACGTCCTGACTTTC.

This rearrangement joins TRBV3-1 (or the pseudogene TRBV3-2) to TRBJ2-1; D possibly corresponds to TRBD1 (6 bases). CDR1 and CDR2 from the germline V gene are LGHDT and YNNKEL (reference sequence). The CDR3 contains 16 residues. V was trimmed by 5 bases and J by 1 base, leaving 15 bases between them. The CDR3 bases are TGTGCCAGCAGCAATACAGGGAAGTGGTCCTACAATGAGCAGTTCTTC. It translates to CASSNTGKWSYNEQFF.

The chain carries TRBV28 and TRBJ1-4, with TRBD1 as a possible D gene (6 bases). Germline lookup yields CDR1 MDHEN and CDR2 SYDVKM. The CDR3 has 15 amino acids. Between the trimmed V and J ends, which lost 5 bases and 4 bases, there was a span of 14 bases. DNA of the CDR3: TGTGCCAGCAGTGATACCGGACAGATTAATGAAAAACTGTTTTTT. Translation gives CASSDTGQINEKLFF.

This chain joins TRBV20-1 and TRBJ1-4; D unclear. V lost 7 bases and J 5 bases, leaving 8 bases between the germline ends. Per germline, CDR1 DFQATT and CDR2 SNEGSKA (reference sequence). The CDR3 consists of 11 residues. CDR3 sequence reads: CSVPVNEKLFF. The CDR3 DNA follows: TGCAGTGTTCCGGTAAATGAAAAACTGTTTTTT.